The rows below give T cell receptor beta chains drawn from one sample of a study of OX40 agonist ivuxolimab in advanced cancers. Clones were sequenced by immunoSEQ multiplex PCR, and TCRdb holds only the in-frame ones, with some missing. Here the sample spans about 62,000 clones, around 80% being singletons. Source: CD4+ or CD8+ T cells sorted from blood, taken in a trial of the OX40 agonist ivuxolimab. Every receptor here comes from an adult with an advanced solid tumor such as melanoma, head and neck, liver or kidney cancer. Both conserved end residues are part of each CDR3. The D gene is left open where the match is weak. Expanded clones are given a class, and other clones once, few, many or no size at all.

d_call clone_size j_call v_call cdr3_aa cdr3_nt
. . TRBJ1-4 TRBV5-1 CASSGTETRDYNEKLFF TGCGCCAGCAGCGGAACCGAGACCCGGGACTATAATGAAAAACTGTTTTTT
TRBD1 . TRBJ1-2 TRBV4-2 CASSHRQGEGYTF TGTGCCAGCAGCCACCGACAGGGAGAAGGCTACACCTTC
. . TRBJ2-7 TRBV10-2 CASRAPSLSEQYF TGCGCCAGCAGGGCCCCCAGCCTCTCCGAGCAGTACTTC
. . TRBJ1-2 TRBV30 CAWTTYRQNGGRNYGYTF TGTGCCTGGACTACCTACCGACAAAATGGGGGGCGAAACTATGGCTACACCTTC
. . TRBJ1-2 TRBV5-1 CASSGGTGLYLHGYTF TGCGCCAGCAGCGGGGGAACAGGGTTATACCTCCATGGCTACACCTTC
. . TRBJ1-1 TRBV19 CASSIDWGSTEAFF TGTGCCAGTAGTATAGACTGGGGTTCCACTGAAGCTTTCTTT
TRBD1 . TRBJ1-5 TRBV19 CASNRGPRQPQHF TGTGCCAGTAACAGGGGGCCCCGACAGCCCCAGCATTTT
TRBD1 . TRBJ1-1 TRBV19 CASQHTGGIAEAFF TGTGCCAGCCAACACACAGGGGGCATCGCTGAAGCTTTCTTT
. . TRBJ2-3 TRBV4-1 CASSQETDTQYF TGCGCCAGCAGCCAAGAGACAGATACGCAGTATTTT
. . TRBJ1-3 TRBV6-6 CASSYSQGSGNTIYF TGTGCCAGCAGCTACTCGCAGGGATCTGGAAACACCATATATTTT
TRBD2 . TRBJ2-5 TRBV5-1 CASSPGLANPYQETQYF TGCGCCAGCAGCCCGGGACTAGCGAACCCTTACCAAGAGACCCAGTACTTC
. . TRBJ1-1 TRBV18 CASSPITGDTEAFF TGTGCCAGCTCACCAATCACAGGCGACACTGAAGCTTTCTTT
. few TRBJ1-1 TRBV6-6 CASSSLGRGVVF TGTGCCAGCAGCTCCCTCGGAAGGGGCGTAGTCTTT
TRBD2 . TRBJ2-2 TRBV11-2 CASSRLAGGANTGELFF TGTGCCAGCAGTAGACTAGCGGGGGGCGCGAACACCGGGGAGCTGTTTTTT
. . TRBJ1-2 TRBV6-6 CASSYFATVPYGYTF TGTGCCAGCAGTTATTTTGCGACGGTTCCCTATGGCTACACCTTC
TRBD1 . TRBJ2-2 TRBV2 CASSFSGTGGTGELFF TGTGCCAGCAGTTTCTCCGGGACAGGGGGAACCGGGGAGCTGTTTTTT
. . TRBJ1-5 TRBV5-8 CASRQTGYNQPQHF TGTGCCAGCAGACAAACAGGTTACAATCAGCCCCAGCATTTT
TRBD1 many TRBJ2-7 TRBV4-1 CASSQRQGSYEQYF TGCGCCAGCAGCCAAAGACAGGGCTCCTACGAGCAGTACTTC
. . TRBJ1-1 TRBV6-6 CASSYSEGTEAFF TGTGCCAGCAGTTACTCGGAGGGAACTGAAGCTTTCTTT
. . TRBJ2-3 TRBV6-1 CASSEDLLGLSDTQYF TGTGCCAGCAGTGAAGACCTGCTAGGGTTGTCCGATACGCAGTATTTT
. . TRBJ2-3 TRBV5-6 CASSPRAASTDTQYF TGTGCCAGCAGCCCCAGAGCCGCCAGCACAGATACGCAGTATTTT
TRBD1 . TRBJ1-1 TRBV6-6 CASSPTGGLTEAFF TGTGCCAGCAGTCCGACAGGGGGGTTGACTGAAGCTTTCTTT
. once TRBJ1-3 TRBV25-1 CASSAPSSGNTIYF TGTGCCAGCAGTGCCCCGAGCTCTGGAAACACCATATATTTT
. . TRBJ2-5 TRBV2 CASRKRGGAETQYF TGTGCCAGCAGAAAAAGGGGGGGAGCAGAGACCCAGTACTTC
. medium-sized TRBJ1-6 TRBV7-9 CASRATNSPLHF TGTGCCAGCAGAGCCACAAATTCACCCCTCCACTTT
. . TRBJ1-2 TRBV25-1 CASSEYWGGGYTF TGTGCCAGCAGTGAATATTGGGGGGGTGGCTACACCTTC
. . TRBJ2-5 TRBV5-5 CASSLNVPEGETQYF TGTGCCAGCAGCTTGAATGTGCCGGAGGGAGAGACCCAGTACTTC
. . TRBJ1-5 TRBV6-7 CASSRPGQFTYSNQPQHF TGTGCCAGCAGTCGCCCGGGACAATTTACCTATAGCAATCAGCCCCAGCATTTT
. . TRBJ1-2 TRBV6-1 CASIGQWGYGYTF TGTGCCAGCATTGGGCAATGGGGCTATGGCTACACCTTC
. . TRBJ2-7 TRBV29-1 CSVGGLSEASYEQYF TGCAGCGTTGGGGGCCTTAGTGAGGCTTCCTACGAGCAGTACTTC
. . TRBJ1-1 TRBV5-6 CASSARTAANTEAFF TGTGCCAGCAGCGCCCGAACAGCTGCGAACACTGAAGCTTTCTTT
. . TRBJ2-7 TRBV6-1 CASLRGWGSSYEQYF TGTGCCAGCCTACGGGGGTGGGGCTCCTCCTACGAGCAGTACTTC
. . TRBJ1-3 TRBV30 CAWTGTDLPLGGNTIYF TGTGCCTGGACCGGGACGGATCTGCCCTTGGGGGGAAACACCATATATTTT